This T cell receptor (beta chain) is from a study of blood T cell repertoires in COVID-19. Overall study: Sample material is recorded as cDNA or gDNA derived from T cells, B-cell-depleted T cells, or PBMCs.

Using immunoSEQ multiplex PCR, the repertoire was profiled, and TCRdb retains in-frame clones only, with some absent. The data hold roughly 200,000 clones, with roughly 90% observed a single time. The CDR3 is 15 residues long. V lost 5 bases and J lost 4, with 16 bases in between. CDR1 is SGHRS, CDR2 YFSETQ, per germline. Participant age was roughly 18 to 100 years, and participants resided in 25 or so US areas. Donors were grouped by their self-reported clinical history. This rearrangement joins TRBV5-1 to TRBJ2-4; D not certain. Source material: PBMCs or T cells enriched from blood (not recorded which). This clonotype was obtained from a woman in her thirties who had been exposed to COVID-19. CDR3 loop: CASRGWVTGKNIQYF. CDR3 DNA sequence: TGCGCCAGCAGAGGATGGGTTACGGGTAAAAACATTCAGTACTTC.